Listed below are T cell receptor beta chains from one sample, sequenced in a study of Graves' ophthalmopathy and Graves' hyperthyroidism. TCRdb processed the multiplex PCR reads anew with MiXCR; each CDR3 protein has one entry. The sample consists of 360,000 or so distinct CDR3 sequences, around 20% of them appearing once. Input material: peripheral blood. These receptors originate from a woman younger than 30 with Graves' ophthalmopathy. CDR3s include the opening cysteine and the closing phenylalanine or tryptophan. The D gene is left open where the match is weak. The size of a clone is reported for some rows only, either as once, few or many, or as a class for expanded clones.

d_call j_call clone_size v_call cdr3_nt cdr3_aa
TRBD1 TRBJ2-5 many TRBV7-9 TGTGCCAGCAGCTTAGGGGCCCAGGGGGTGAAAGAGACCCAGTACTTC CASSLGAQGVKETQYF
- TRBJ1-1 many TRBV6-2/TRBV6-3 TGTGCCAGCAGGGGTGGGAATATCACTGAAGCTTTCTTT CASRGGNITEAFF
TRBD1 TRBJ1-5 many TRBV12-3/TRBV12-4 TGTGCCAGCAAAACCGGGACAGGGGGCAATCAGCCCCAGCATTTT CASKTGTGGNQPQHF
- TRBJ2-5 many TRBV6-5 TGTGCCAGCAGTTCTCTTACCCCCAAGGAGACCCAGTACTTC CASSSLTPKETQYF
- TRBJ2-5 many TRBV20-1 TGCAGTGCTCAGGAGGGTAGTTTTCAAGAGACCCAGTACTTC CSAQEGSFQETQYF
TRBD1 TRBJ1-5 once TRBV30 TGTGCCTGGAGGCCCACAGGGGCTAGCAATCAGCCCCAGCATTTT CAWRPTGASNQPQHF
TRBD1 TRBJ1-1 - TRBV11-2 TGTGCCAGCAGTCCGGGACAGGGGAGAGGAAACACTGAAGCTTTCTTT CASSPGQGRGNTEAFF
- TRBJ2-7 few TRBV3-1 TGTGCCAGCAGCCCCTCATGGGGAAGGGCAACCGCCTACGAGCAGTACTTC CASSPSWGRATAYEQYF
TRBD2 TRBJ2-7 many TRBV5-1 TGCGCCAGCAGGGCTAGCGGGAGCCACGAGCAGTACTTC CASRASGSHEQYF
- TRBJ1-3 many TRBV4-3 TGCGCCAGCAGCCAAGGGGGGACCGCTGGAAACACCATATATTTT CASSQGGTAGNTIYF
TRBD1 TRBJ1-4 - TRBV9 TGTGCCAGCAGCGCCCGACAGGGGGTGAATGAAAAACTGTTTTTT CASSARQGVNEKLFF
TRBD2 TRBJ2-2 few TRBV29-1 TGCAGCGCCGACGGGACTAGCGGGGGCCCGAACACCGGGGAGCTGTTTTTT CSADGTSGGPNTGELFF
- TRBJ2-2 many TRBV6-2/TRBV6-3 TGTGCCAGCAGTCTGTCCGGGACGCAAAACACCGGGGAGCTGTTTTTT CASSLSGTQNTGELFF